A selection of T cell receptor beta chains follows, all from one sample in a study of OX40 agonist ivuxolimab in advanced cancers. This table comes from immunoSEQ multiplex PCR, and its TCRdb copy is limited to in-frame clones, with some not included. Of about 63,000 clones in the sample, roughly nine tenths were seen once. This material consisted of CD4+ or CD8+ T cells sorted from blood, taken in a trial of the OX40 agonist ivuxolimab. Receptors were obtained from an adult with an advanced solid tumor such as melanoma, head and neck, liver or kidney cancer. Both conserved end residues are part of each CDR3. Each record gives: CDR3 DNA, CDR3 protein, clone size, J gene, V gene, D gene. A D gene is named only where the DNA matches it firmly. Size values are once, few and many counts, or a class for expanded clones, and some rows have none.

DNA: TGTGCCAGCGCTTACAGGCCATCCTACGAGCAGTACTTC
CDR3: CASAYRPSYEQYF
size: .
J: TRBJ2-7
V: TRBV6-1
D: .

DNA: TGTGCCAGCAGTGAATGGACACAAGAGACCCAGTACTTC
CDR3: CASSEWTQETQYF
size: .
J: TRBJ2-5
V: TRBV25-1
D: .

DNA: TGTGCCTGGAGCGTAACTGAGAACACTGAAGCTTTCTTT
CDR3: CAWSVTENTEAFF
size: few
J: TRBJ1-1
V: TRBV30
D: .

DNA: TGCGCCAGCAGCCAAGATGGGGACAGCGGAGAGACCCAGTACTTC
CDR3: CASSQDGDSGETQYF
size: .
J: TRBJ2-5
V: TRBV4-1
D: TRBD1

DNA: TGTGCCAGCAGTTCGTTCGAGGGGGGCACTGAAGCTTTCTTT
CDR3: CASSSFEGGTEAFF
size: few
J: TRBJ1-1
V: TRBV6-6
D: .

DNA: TGTGCCAGCAGGGGAGCTGACAGAAGTCAGTACTTC
CDR3: CASRGADRSQYF
size: once
J: TRBJ2-7
V: TRBV2
D: .

DNA: TGTGCCAGCAGTGAGAAAACTAGCGGGAGAACCGGGGAGCTGTTTTTT
CDR3: CASSEKTSGRTGELFF
size: .
J: TRBJ2-2
V: TRBV6-1
D: TRBD2

DNA: TGTGCCAGCAGCTTGTCGGGACTAGCGGGATTCCTTGAGCAGTTCTTC
CDR3: CASSLSGLAGFLEQFF
size: once
J: TRBJ2-1
V: TRBV5-5
D: TRBD2

DNA: TGTGCCAGCAGTTTATCCCGGACAGGTTCCTACGAGCAGTACTTC
CDR3: CASSLSRTGSYEQYF
size: .
J: TRBJ2-7
V: TRBV27
D: TRBD1

DNA: TGTGCCAGCAGTTACTCAACGGGAGGGCCCTACGAGCAGTACTTC
CDR3: CASSYSTGGPYEQYF
size: .
J: TRBJ2-7
V: TRBV6-5
D: TRBD2

DNA: TGTGCCAGCAGCGGACAGTCCTACGAGCAGTACTTC
CDR3: CASSGQSYEQYF
size: .
J: TRBJ2-7
V: TRBV28
D: .

DNA: TGCAGCGTTGGACGATTAACAGGGGCCTATGGCTACACCTTC
CDR3: CSVGRLTGAYGYTF
size: .
J: TRBJ1-2
V: TRBV29-1
D: TRBD1

DNA: TGTGCCAGCAGCTTTGATGACAGGTTAAACACTGAAGCTTTCTTT
CDR3: CASSFDDRLNTEAFF
size: .
J: TRBJ1-1
V: TRBV11-2
D: .

DNA: TGTGCCAGCAGCGTAAATCAGCCCGTCGGGGAGCTGTTTTTT
CDR3: CASSVNQPVGELFF
size: .
J: TRBJ2-2
V: TRBV9
D: .

DNA: TGTGCCAGCATCATGAGCTACGGGGCTAGGGGTCAGTTCTTC
CDR3: CASIMSYGARGQFF
size: .
J: TRBJ2-1
V: TRBV27
D: .

DNA: TGTGCCAGCAGTTTTCTAGGAACTAATGAAAAACTGTTTTTT
CDR3: CASSFLGTNEKLFF
size: once
J: TRBJ1-4
V: TRBV6-6
D: .

DNA: TGCAGCGCAAGACTAGCGGGTTACACAGATACGCAGTATTTT
CDR3: CSARLAGYTDTQYF
size: .
J: TRBJ2-3
V: TRBV29-1
D: TRBD2

DNA: TGTGCCAGCAGCTCCGCGACTAATGAGCAGTTCTTC
CDR3: CASSSATNEQFF
size: .
J: TRBJ2-1
V: TRBV11-3
D: .

DNA: TGTGCCAGCAGCCAAGAAGGCACAGGGGGGGAGACCCAGTACTTC
CDR3: CASSQEGTGGETQYF
size: .
J: TRBJ2-5
V: TRBV14
D: TRBD1

DNA: TGTGCCAGCAGCTCCGGGACAGGGGGAGCGAACACCGGGGAGCTGTTTTTT
CDR3: CASSSGTGGANTGELFF
size: .
J: TRBJ2-2
V: TRBV7-9
D: TRBD1

DNA: TGTGCCAGCAGCGTAGCTCAAGGGGGCGGCCCCTCGGATGAAGCTTTCTTT
CDR3: CASSVAQGGGPSDEAFF
size: .
J: TRBJ1-1
V: TRBV9
D: TRBD1

DNA: TGTGCCAGCAGTTTTGAAGAGGGGGCAAGGGACACTGAAGCTTTCTTT
CDR3: CASSFEEGARDTEAFF
size: .
J: TRBJ1-1
V: TRBV28
D: TRBD1

DNA: TGTGCCAGCAGCCAAGTTCCCGGGGGGAACACCGGGGAGCTGTTTTTT
CDR3: CASSQVPGGNTGELFF
size: .
J: TRBJ2-2
V: TRBV4-2
D: .

DNA: TGTGCCAGCAGCTTCGGCACAGATACGCAGTATTTT
CDR3: CASSFGTDTQYF
size: .
J: TRBJ2-3
V: TRBV11-3
D: .

DNA: TGTGCCTGGAGTGTAATAAGGGAGCACGAGCAGTACTTC
CDR3: CAWSVIREHEQYF
size: once
J: TRBJ2-7
V: TRBV30
D: .

DNA: TGCGCCAGCAGCTTGGCTAGCGGTGGCACAGATACGCAGTATTTT
CDR3: CASSLASGGTDTQYF
size: .
J: TRBJ2-3
V: TRBV5-1
D: TRBD2

DNA: TGTGCCAGTAGTATTCTAGCGGGCCCCTACGAGCAGTACTTC
CDR3: CASSILAGPYEQYF
size: .
J: TRBJ2-7
V: TRBV19
D: TRBD2

DNA: TGTGCCAGCAGCTTTCGGTTAACCATCACAGATACGCAGTATTTT
CDR3: CASSFRLTITDTQYF
size: .
J: TRBJ2-3
V: TRBV7-8
D: .

DNA: TGTGCCAGCAGTTCTCCGAAGAACAGGGGGTTTGGGTACGAGCAGTACTTC
CDR3: CASSSPKNRGFGYEQYF
size: .
J: TRBJ2-7
V: TRBV28
D: TRBD1

DNA: TGTGCCAGCAGCTTAGAAAGTAATGAAAAACTGTTTTTT
CDR3: CASSLESNEKLFF
size: .
J: TRBJ1-4
V: TRBV11-2
D: .

DNA: TGTGCCTGGAGTTATGGGGGGACTGAAGCTTTCTTT
CDR3: CAWSYGGTEAFF
size: few
J: TRBJ1-1
V: TRBV30
D: .

DNA: TGTGCCTGGACTGAAGGGGGAACCTACGAGCAGTACTTC
CDR3: CAWTEGGTYEQYF
size: .
J: TRBJ2-7
V: TRBV30
D: .

DNA: TGTGCCATCAGTGAGGAAGACAGGATGATCATATCAGATACGCAGTATTTT
CDR3: CAISEEDRMIISDTQYF
size: once
J: TRBJ2-3
V: TRBV10-3
D: .

DNA: TGTGCCAGTAGTATGACAGGGGCCAATGAGCAGTTCTTC
CDR3: CASSMTGANEQFF
size: .
J: TRBJ2-1
V: TRBV19
D: TRBD1

DNA: TGTGCCAGCAGCCCTAAGCAGGGGGCCAGTGAGCAGTTCTTC
CDR3: CASSPKQGASEQFF
size: .
J: TRBJ2-1
V: TRBV7-9
D: TRBD1

DNA: TGTGCCACCAGCAGAGGGGGGCCGCTGTTTTTT
CDR3: CATSRGGPLFF
size: .
J: TRBJ1-4
V: TRBV15
D: .

DNA: TGTGCCTGGACTCCGGGGACAGGGGGCGGGTACGAGCAGTACTTC
CDR3: CAWTPGTGGGYEQYF
size: .
J: TRBJ2-7
V: TRBV30
D: TRBD1

DNA: TGTGCCAGCAGTGAGGTTGGAGCGGGGGGCTACGAGCAGTACTTC
CDR3: CASSEVGAGGYEQYF
size: many
J: TRBJ2-7
V: TRBV6-1
D: TRBD2

DNA: TGTGCCAGCAGAGACGAACCAAATGAGCAGTTCTTC
CDR3: CASRDEPNEQFF
size: .
J: TRBJ2-1
V: TRBV27
D: .

DNA: TGTGCCAGCAGAATCGCACCCAACACTGAAGCTTTCTTT
CDR3: CASRIAPNTEAFF
size: few
J: TRBJ1-1
V: TRBV7-6
D: .

DNA: TGTGCCAGTAGCCTGACAGGGCCGAACACTGAAGCTTTCTTT
CDR3: CASSLTGPNTEAFF
size: .
J: TRBJ1-1
V: TRBV19
D: TRBD1

DNA: TGTGCCAGCAGACTTTCGCTAGCGGGTGCCTACAATGAGCAGTTCTTC
CDR3: CASRLSLAGAYNEQFF
size: .
J: TRBJ2-1
V: TRBV27
D: TRBD2